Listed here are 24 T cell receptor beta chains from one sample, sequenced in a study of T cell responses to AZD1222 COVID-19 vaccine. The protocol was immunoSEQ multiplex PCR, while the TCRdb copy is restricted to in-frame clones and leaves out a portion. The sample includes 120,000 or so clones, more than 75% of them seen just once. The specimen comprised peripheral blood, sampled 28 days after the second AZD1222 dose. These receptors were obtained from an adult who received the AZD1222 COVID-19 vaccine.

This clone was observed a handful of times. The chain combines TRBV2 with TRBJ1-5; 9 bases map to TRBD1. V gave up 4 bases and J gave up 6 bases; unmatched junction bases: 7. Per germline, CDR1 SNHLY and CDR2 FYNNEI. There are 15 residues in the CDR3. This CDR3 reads CASSGLTGGGQPQHF. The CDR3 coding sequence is TGTGCCAGCAGTGGGTTGACAGGGGGGGGTCAGCCCCAGCATTTT.

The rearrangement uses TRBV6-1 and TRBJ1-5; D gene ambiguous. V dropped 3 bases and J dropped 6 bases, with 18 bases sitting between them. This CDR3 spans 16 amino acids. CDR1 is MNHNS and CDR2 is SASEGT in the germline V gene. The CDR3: CASSDGMSGAGQPQHF. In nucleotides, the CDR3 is TGTGCCAGCAGTGATGGGATGAGCGGAGCGGGTCAGCCCCAGCATTTT.

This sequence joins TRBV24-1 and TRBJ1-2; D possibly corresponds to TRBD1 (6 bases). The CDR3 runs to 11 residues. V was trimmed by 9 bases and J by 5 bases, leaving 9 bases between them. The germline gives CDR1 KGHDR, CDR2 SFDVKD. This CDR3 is CATPGTYGYTF. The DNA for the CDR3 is TGTGCCACCCCTGGGACATATGGCTACACCTTC.

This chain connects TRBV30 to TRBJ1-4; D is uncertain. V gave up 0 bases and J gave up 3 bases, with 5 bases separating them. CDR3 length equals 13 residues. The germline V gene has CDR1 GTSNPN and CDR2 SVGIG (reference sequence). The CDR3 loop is CAWSVAANEKLFF. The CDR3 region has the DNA TGTGCCTGGAGTGTTGCGGCTAATGAAAAACTGTTTTTT.

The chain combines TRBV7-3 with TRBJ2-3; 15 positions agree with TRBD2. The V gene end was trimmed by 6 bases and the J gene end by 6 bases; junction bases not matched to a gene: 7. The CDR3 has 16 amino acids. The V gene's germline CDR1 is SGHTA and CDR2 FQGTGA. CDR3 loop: CASSSGLAGGQDTQYF. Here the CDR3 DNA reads TGTGCCAGCAGTTCTGGACTAGCGGGGGGGCAGGATACGCAGTATTTT.

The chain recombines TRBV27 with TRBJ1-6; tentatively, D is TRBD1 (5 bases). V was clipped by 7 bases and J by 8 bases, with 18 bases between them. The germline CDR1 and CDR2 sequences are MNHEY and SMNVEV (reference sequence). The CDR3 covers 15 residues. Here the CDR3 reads CASTNQGTIYSPLHF. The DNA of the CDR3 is TGTGCCAGCACGAACCAGGGCACCATCTATTCACCCCTCCACTTT.

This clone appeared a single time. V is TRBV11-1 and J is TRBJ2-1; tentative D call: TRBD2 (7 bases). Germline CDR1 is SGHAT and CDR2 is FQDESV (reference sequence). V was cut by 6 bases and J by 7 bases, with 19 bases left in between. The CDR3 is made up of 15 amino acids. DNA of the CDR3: TGTGCCAGCAGATCGGCGGGGGCCGCGGGAAATGAGCAGTTCTTC. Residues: CASRSAGAAGNEQFF.

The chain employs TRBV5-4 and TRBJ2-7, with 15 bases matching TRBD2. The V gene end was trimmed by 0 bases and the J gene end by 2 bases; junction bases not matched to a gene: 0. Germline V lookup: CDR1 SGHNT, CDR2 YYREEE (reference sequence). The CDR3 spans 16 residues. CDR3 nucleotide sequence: TGTGCCAGCAGCTTGGGGACTAGCGGGAGGGCCTACGAGCAGTACTTC. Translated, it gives CASSLGTSGRAYEQYF.

The DNA for the CDR3 is TGTGCCAGCAGCACAGGCGGGACAGGGGGCTATCAGCCCCAGCATTTT. Amino acids: CASSTGGTGGYQPQHF. This sequence joins TRBV28 and TRBJ1-5, with 12 bases fitting TRBD1. The ends lost 6 bases at V and 5 bases at J; junction bases unmatched: 8. The germline V gene encodes CDR1 MDHEN and CDR2 SYDVKM. The CDR3 length is 16 residues.

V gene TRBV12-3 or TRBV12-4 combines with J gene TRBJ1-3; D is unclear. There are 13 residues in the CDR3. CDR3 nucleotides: TGTGCTAGCGGCCCCTCCTTAACGGACACCATATATTTT. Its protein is CASGPSLTDTIYF.

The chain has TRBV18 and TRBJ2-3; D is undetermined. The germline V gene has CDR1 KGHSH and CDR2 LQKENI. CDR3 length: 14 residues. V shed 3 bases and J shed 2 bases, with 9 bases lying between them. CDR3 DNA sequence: TGTGCCAGCTCACCTTCGGCCCACACAGATACGCAGTATTTT. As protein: CASSPSAHTDTQYF.

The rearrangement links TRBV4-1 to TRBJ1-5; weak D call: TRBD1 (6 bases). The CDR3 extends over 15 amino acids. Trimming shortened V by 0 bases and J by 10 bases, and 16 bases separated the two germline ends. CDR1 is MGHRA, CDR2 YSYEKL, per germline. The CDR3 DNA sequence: TGCGCCAGCAGCCAAGATCCGGGGGGCGAACAACCCCAGCATTTT. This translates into CASSQDPGGEQPQHF.

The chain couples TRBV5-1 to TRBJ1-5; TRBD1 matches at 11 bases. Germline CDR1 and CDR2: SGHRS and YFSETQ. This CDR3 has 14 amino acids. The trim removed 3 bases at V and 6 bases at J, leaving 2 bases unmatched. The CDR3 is CASSSGTGGQPQHF. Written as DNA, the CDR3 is TGCGCCAGCAGCTCCGGGACAGGGGGTCAGCCCCAGCATTTT.

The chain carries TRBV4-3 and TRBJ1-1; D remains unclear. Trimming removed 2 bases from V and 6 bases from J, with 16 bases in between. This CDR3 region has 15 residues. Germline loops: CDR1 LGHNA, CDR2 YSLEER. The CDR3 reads CASSQSVGSGSEAFF. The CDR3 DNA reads TGCGCCAGCAGCCAATCCGTAGGCTCGGGGTCTGAAGCTTTCTTT.

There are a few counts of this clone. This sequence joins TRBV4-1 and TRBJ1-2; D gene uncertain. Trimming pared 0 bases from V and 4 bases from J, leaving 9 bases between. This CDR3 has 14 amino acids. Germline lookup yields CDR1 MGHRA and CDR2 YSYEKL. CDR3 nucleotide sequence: TGCGCCAGCAGCCAAGAGCGGTCTGGCTATGGCTACACCTTC. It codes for CASSQERSGYGYTF.

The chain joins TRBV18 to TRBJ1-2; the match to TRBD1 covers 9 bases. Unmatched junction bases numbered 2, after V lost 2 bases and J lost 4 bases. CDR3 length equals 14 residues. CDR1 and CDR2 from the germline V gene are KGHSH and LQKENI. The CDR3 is CASSPGTGPYGYTF. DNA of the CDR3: TGTGCCAGCTCACCAGGGACAGGGCCCTATGGCTACACCTTC.

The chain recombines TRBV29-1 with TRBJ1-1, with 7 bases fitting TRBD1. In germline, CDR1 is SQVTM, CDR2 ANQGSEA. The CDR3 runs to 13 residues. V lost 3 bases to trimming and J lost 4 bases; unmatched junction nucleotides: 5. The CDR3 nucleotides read TGCAGCGTTGAGAGACAGGGTGGCACTGAAGCTTTCTTT. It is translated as CSVERQGGTEAFF. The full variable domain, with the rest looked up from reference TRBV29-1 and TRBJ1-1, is SAVISQKPSRDICQRGTSLTIQCQVDSQVTMMFWYRQQPGQSLTLIATANQGSEATYESGFVIDKFPISRPNLTFSTLTVSNMSPEDSSIYLCSVERQGGTEAFFGQGTRLTVV.

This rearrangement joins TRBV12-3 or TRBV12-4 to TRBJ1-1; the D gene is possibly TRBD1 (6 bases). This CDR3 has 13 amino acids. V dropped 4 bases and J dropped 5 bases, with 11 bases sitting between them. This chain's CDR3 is CASSSRTGTEAFF. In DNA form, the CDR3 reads TGTGCCAGCAGTTCCCGAACAGGGACTGAAGCTTTCTTT.

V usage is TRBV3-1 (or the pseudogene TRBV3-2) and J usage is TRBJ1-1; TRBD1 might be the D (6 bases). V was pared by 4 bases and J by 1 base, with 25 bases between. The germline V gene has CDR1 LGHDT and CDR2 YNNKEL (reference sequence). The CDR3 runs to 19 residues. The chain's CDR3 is CASSPRDITGGTRNTEAFF. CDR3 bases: TGTGCCAGCAGCCCCAGAGATATTACGGGGGGGACACGGAACACTGAAGCTTTCTTT.

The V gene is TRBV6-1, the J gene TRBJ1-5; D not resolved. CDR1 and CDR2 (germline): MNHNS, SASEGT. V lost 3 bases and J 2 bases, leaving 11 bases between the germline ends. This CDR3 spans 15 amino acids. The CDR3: CASSEGPGGNQPQHF. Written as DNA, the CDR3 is TGTGCCAGCAGTGAGGGTCCCGGGGGCAATCAGCCCCAGCATTTT.

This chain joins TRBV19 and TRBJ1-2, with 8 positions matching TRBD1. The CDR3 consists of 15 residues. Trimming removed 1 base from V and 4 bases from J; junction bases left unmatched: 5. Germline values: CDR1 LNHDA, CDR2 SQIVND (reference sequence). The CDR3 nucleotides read TGTGCCAGTAGTATAGGGCAGGGGGCGATCTATGGCTACACCTTC. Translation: CASSIGQGAIYGYTF.

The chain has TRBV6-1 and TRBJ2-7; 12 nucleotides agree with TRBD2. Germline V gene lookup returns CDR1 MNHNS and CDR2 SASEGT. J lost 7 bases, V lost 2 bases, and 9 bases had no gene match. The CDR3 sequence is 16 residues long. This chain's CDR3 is CASSEQRLAGEDEQYF. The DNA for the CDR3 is TGTGCCAGCAGTGAACAGAGACTAGCGGGAGAGGATGAGCAGTACTTC.

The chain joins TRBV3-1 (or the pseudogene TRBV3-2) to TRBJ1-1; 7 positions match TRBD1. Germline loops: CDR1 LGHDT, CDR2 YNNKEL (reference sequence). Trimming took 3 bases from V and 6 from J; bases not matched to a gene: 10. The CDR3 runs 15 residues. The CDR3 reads CASSHILQGYPEAFF. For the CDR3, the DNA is TGTGCCAGCAGCCATATTTTACAGGGGTACCCTGAAGCTTTCTTT.

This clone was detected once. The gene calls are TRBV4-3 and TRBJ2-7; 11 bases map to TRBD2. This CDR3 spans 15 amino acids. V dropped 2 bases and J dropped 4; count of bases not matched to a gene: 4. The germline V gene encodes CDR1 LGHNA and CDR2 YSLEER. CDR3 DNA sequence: TGCGCCAGCAGCCAAAGACTAGCGGGGTCGTACGAGCAGTACTTC. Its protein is CASSQRLAGSYEQYF.